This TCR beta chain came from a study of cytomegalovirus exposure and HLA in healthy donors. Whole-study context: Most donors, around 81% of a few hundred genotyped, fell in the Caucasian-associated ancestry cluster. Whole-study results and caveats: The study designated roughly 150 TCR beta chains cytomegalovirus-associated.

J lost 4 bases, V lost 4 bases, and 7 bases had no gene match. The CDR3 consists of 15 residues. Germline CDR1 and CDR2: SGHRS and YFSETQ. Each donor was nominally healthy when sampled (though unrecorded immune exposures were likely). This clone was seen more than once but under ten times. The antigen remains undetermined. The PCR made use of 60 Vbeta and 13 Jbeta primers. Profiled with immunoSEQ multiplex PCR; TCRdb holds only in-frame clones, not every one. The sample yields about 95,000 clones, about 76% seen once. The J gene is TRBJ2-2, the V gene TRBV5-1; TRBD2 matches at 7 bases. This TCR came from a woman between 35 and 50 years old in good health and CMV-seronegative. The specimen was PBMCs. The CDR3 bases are TGCGCCAGCAGCACCTCCGGGGGGAGCACCGGGGAGCTGTTTTTT. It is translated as CASSTSGGSTGELFF.